The T cell receptor beta chain under discussion was sequenced for a study of identical twins. TCRdb recomputed calls from the 5' RACE reads with MiXCR, one row per CDR3 protein. The data hold a few hundred thousand distinct CDR3 sequences, with roughly 26% observed a single time. The CDR3 runs to 12 residues. Trimming cost V 5 bases and J 5 bases, with 9 bases left between them. Per germline, CDR1 DFQATT and CDR2 SNEGSKA (reference sequence). These data were also filed under a second study, of T cells expressing NK-cell markers. From that study: The leading position in the CD3+CD56-NKG2C+ fraction of four donors also went to these clonotypes.

This chain uses TRBV20-1 with TRBJ1-4, with D possibly TRBD1 on 6 matching bases. The sequence was collected from a woman in her late teens or twenties in good health. Sequenced sample: CD4+ T cells sorted from blood. CDR3 nucleotide sequence: TGCAGTGCTTTCACAGGGAATGAAAAACTGTTTTTT. The encoded protein is CSAFTGNEKLFF.